This T cell receptor beta chain originates from a study of identical twins. Whole-study results and caveats: It was out-of-frame TCR alpha sharing in monozygotic twins that models underestimated. Cross-sectional statistical analysis, not tracking of the same donors, underpinned the conclusions.

Template switching added a universal primer binding site, and final cDNA carried unique molecular identifiers. TCRdb reprocessed the 5' RACE reads with MiXCR, giving one entry per CDR3 protein. The sample holds about 890,000 distinct CDR3 sequences, 9% to 15% seen once. As for this clonotype: Its antigen is currently unknown.

These data also formed part of another study, on yellow fever vaccine responses in identical twins.

The clonotype originates from a woman between 18 and 30 years old in good health. The specimen sequenced was PBMCs.

CDR3 nucleotide sequence: TGCGCCAGCAGTCCGGGTCCGACTAACTATGGCTACACCTTC. It encodes CASSPGPTNYGYTF. V usage is TRBV10-2 and J usage is TRBJ1-2, with D uncertain. There are 14 residues in the CDR3. V gave up 5 bases and J gave up 0 bases, with 10 bases separating them. Germline CDR1 is WSHSY and CDR2 is SAAADI.